One and the same sample provided the 29 T cell receptor beta chains below, sequenced in a study of T cell clonality in common variable immunodeficiency. Assay: immunoSEQ multiplex PCR; the TCRdb copy retains only in-frame clones and omits some. The sample offers about 35,000 clones and no singletons, the top ten holding roughly 3.6%. The source material was peripheral blood mononuclear cells. Source of these receptors: a person aged 18-69 years in good health.

The CDR3 region is CSATTGDQPQHF. The sequenced CDR3 bases are TGCAGTGCCACGACAGGGGATCAGCCC. The V gene is TRBV20-1, the J gene TRBJ1-5; 8 bases match TRBD1. The sequence runs out 3 residues before the end of the CDR3; the remainder is reconstructed from the germline J gene. Unmatched junction bases numbered 3, after V lost 6 bases and J lost 5 bases. The CDR3 extends over 12 amino acids. The germline gives CDR1 DFQATT, CDR2 SNEGSKA (reference sequence).

This clone was picked up many times. The observed sequence ends 3 residues before the CDR3 terminus, with the missing tail filled in from the germline J gene. The chain has TRBV5-5 and TRBJ2-7; 7 positions match TRBD1. This CDR3 region has 15 residues. The germline gives CDR1 SGHKS, CDR2 YYEKEE (reference sequence). The trim removed 3 bases at V and 0 bases at J, leaving 6 bases unmatched. CDR3 DNA (partial): TGTGCCAGCAGCTGGGGGACAGAAAGCTCCTACGAG. Amino acids: CASSWGTESSYE. The entire CDR3 is CASSWGTESSYEQYF.

Concerning this clone: The read comes to an end 3 residues before the CDR3 does, leaving the germline J gene to fill in the end. The genes are TRBV7-9 and TRBJ2-7; possible D gene TRBD1, 5 bases. Germline V gives CDR1 SEHNR, CDR2 FQNEAQ (reference sequence). The CDR3 loop spans 13 amino acids. Trimming stripped 3 bases from V and 5 bases from J, with 11 bases between. The CDR3 here is CASSLQGPNEQYF. CDR3 bases read: TGTGCCAGCAGCTTGCAGGGCCCTAACGAG.

Comment on this clone: The read falls 3 residues short of the CDR3 end, and the missing part is taken from the germline J gene. The chain uses TRBV7-8 and TRBJ1-2, with 9 bases fitting TRBD1. The CDR3 loop spans 13 amino acids. Germline assignment: CDR1 SGHVS and CDR2 FQNEAQ. The junction had 5 bases not matched to a gene; V was cut back by 5 bases and J by 7 bases. The CDR3: CASSTGQGFGYTF. CDR3 bases read: TGTGCCAGCAGCACAGGACAGGGGTTTGGC.

This clone was counted at least ten times. The CDR3 end is not reached by the read, which stops 3 residues before it; the germline J gene fills it in. The chain links TRBV30 to TRBJ2-7; 9 bases agree with TRBD1. Germline V gives CDR1 GTSNPN, CDR2 SVGIG (reference sequence). CDR3 length equals 15 residues. With V trimmed by 3 bases and J by 0 bases, 6 bases remained unmatched. The DNA read from the CDR3 is TGTGCCTGGAGGGACAGGGGCCTGAGCTCCTACGAG. Translating gives CAWRDRGLSSYE. The entire CDR3 protein reads CAWRDRGLSSYEQYF.

This clone was observed at least ten times. The read stops 3 residues short of the end of the CDR3; the missing end is completed from the germline J gene. The rearrangement uses TRBV20-1 and TRBJ1-1, with TRBD1 identical over 7 bases. The CDR3 totals 16 residues. With 0 bases clipped from V and 3 bases from J, the junction kept 10 bases outside the gene matches. Looked up from germline, CDR1 is DFQATT and CDR2 is SNEGSKA (reference sequence). The CDR3 sequence: CSARDQGGPIHTEAFF. Incomplete CDR3 DNA: TGCAGTGCTAGAGATCAGGGGGGACCTATCCACACTGAA.

There are many counts of this clone. With the read ending 3 residues before the CDR3 end, the germline J gene is used to fill in that end. The gene calls are TRBV18 and TRBJ1-5, with TRBD1 as a possible D gene (5 bases). The CDR3 is 13 amino acids. The germline V and J ends were trimmed by 5 bases and 3 bases, with 8 bases remaining between them. Germline CDR1 and CDR2: KGHSH and LQKENI. CDR3 amino acids: CASSAGPNQPQHF. The part of the CDR3 DNA that was read is TGTGCCAGCTCAGCAGGGCCCAATCAGCCC.

About this clone itself: Sequencing ends 3 residues short of the CDR3 end; the germline J gene provides the rest. The chain joins TRBV10-2 to TRBJ2-7, with TRBD2 matching 9 bases. The CDR3 totals 15 residues. V was pared by 6 bases and J by 0 bases, with 6 bases of the junction left unmatched. CDR1 WSHSY and CDR2 SAAADI come from the germline V gene. The part of the CDR3 DNA that was read is TGCGCCAGCAGCTCCCTAGCGGGACTCTCCTACGAG. Its translation: CASSSLAGLSYE. The full CDR3 sequence reads CASSSLAGLSYEQYF.

Worth noting for this clone: The CDR3 goes on 3 residues after the read ends, and that part is filled in from the germline J gene. V and J are TRBV7-3 and TRBJ2-7; the D gene is possibly TRBD1 (6 bases). The CDR3 spans 15 residues. Trimming shortened V by 1 base and J by 1 base, and 11 bases separated the two germline ends. The germline CDR1 and CDR2 sequences are SGHTA and FQGTGA. Incomplete CDR3 DNA: TGTGCCAGCAGCTTAATTGGGGGCCGGTCCTACGAG. It specifies CASSLIGGRSYE. The entire CDR3 protein reads CASSLIGGRSYEQYF.

This clone was detected a few times. The CDR3 end is not reached by the read, which stops 3 residues before it; the germline J gene fills it in. J is TRBJ2-2 and V is TRBV5-1; TRBD2 agrees at 8 bases. Germline lookup yields CDR1 SGHRS and CDR2 YFSETQ. J was trimmed by 0 bases and V by 0 bases; bases with no gene match: 4. This CDR3 is 17 amino acids long. Incomplete CDR3 DNA: TGCGCCAGCAGCTTGGGACTAGCGTCTACGAACACCGGGGAG. Amino acid sequence: CASSLGLASTNTGE. The CDR3 in full is CASSLGLASTNTGELFF.

The sample holds a few counts of this clone. The read terminates 3 residues before the CDR3 end, so the remaining end is supplied by the germline J gene. V and J are TRBV18 and TRBJ1-5; maybe TRBD1 (5 bases). Trimming shortened V by 2 bases and J by 9 bases, and 14 bases separated the two germline ends. Germline CDR1 is KGHSH and CDR2 is LQKENI. CDR3 size: 14 residues. The DNA read from the CDR3 is TGTGCCAGCTCACCAGGGCAGGGAAAGTGGCCC. Translation: CASSPGQGKWP. The entire CDR3 sequence reads CASSPGQGKWPQHF.

About this clone itself: The read terminates 3 residues before the CDR3 end, so the remaining end is supplied by the germline J gene. The chain is built from TRBV6-2 or TRBV6-3 and TRBJ1-2; D possibly corresponds to TRBD1 (6 bases). The CDR3 consists of 16 residues. Germline loops: CDR1 MNHEY, CDR2 SVGEGT. The CDR3 loop reads CASILTPGTRRNDYTF. The part of the CDR3 DNA that was read is TGTGCCAGCATCCTTACCCCCGGGACAAGGAGGAATGAC.

There are many counts of this clone. Read sequence stops 3 residues before the CDR3 end, and the germline J gene provides the missing end. This chain joins TRBV4-1 and TRBJ2-5, with 9 bases fitting TRBD2. Per germline, CDR1 MGHRA and CDR2 YSYEKL. V gave up 3 bases and J gave up 4 bases; unmatched junction bases: 9. The CDR3 sequence is 16 residues long. The CDR3 here is CASSHLAGEGPETQYF. The DNA read from the CDR3 is TGCGCCAGCAGCCATTTAGCGGGAGAAGGTCCAGAGACC.

This clone was detected ten times or more. Read data end 3 residues before the CDR3 end; the end is taken from the germline J gene. V is TRBV6-4 and J is TRBJ2-1, with 11 nucleotides matching TRBD2. Germline values: CDR1 MRHNA, CDR2 SNTAGT. This CDR3 has 15 residues. J gave up 3 bases and V 3 bases, and 1 base lay outside the gene matches. Partial CDR3 DNA: TGTGCCAGCAGTGAGACTAGCGGGGACTACAATGAG. Translated: CASSETSGDYNE. The full CDR3 protein is CASSETSGDYNEQFF.

This clone was detected many times. The CDR3 extends 3 residues past the end of the read, so its final part is completed from the germline J gene. The rearrangement joins TRBV29-1 to TRBJ2-2, with 7 bases aligning to TRBD1. Germline loops: CDR1 SQVTM, CDR2 ANQGSEA. V lost 6 bases and J lost 7; bases outside the gene matches: 5. This CDR3 region has 12 residues. The CDR3 bases that were read are TGCAGCGTGGGACAGCCGAACGGGGAG. This encodes CSVGQPNGE. From start to end, the CDR3 is CSVGQPNGELFF.

Only a few counts were recorded for this clone. The observed sequence ends 3 residues before the CDR3 terminus, with the missing tail filled in from the germline J gene. V usage is TRBV19 and J usage is TRBJ1-2; 8 positions agree with TRBD1. The CDR3 runs to 12 residues. CDR1 and CDR2 (germline): LNHDA, SQIVND (reference sequence). Trimming cost V 7 bases and J 7 bases; bases outside gene matches: 5. The CDR3 spells CASNDRGLGYTF. The part of the CDR3 DNA that was read is TGTGCCAGTAATGACAGGGGCCTTGGC.

This clone was counted ten times or more. The CDR3 is cut off 3 residues early in the read; its end comes from the germline J gene. The gene calls are TRBV7-8 and TRBJ2-3, with D uncertain. Trimming removed 5 bases from V and 3 bases from J, with 12 bases in between. Germline-derived CDR1 and CDR2 are SGHVS and FQNEAQ. The CDR3 runs to 14 residues. The CDR3: CASSLRLPTDTQYF. Partial CDR3 DNA: TGTGCCAGCAGCCTGCGTCTCCCGACAGATACG.

A few counts support this clone. The read comes to an end 3 residues before the CDR3 does, leaving the germline J gene to fill in the end. This chain links TRBV19 with TRBJ1-2, with D unclear. This CDR3 region has 14 residues. Germline-derived CDR1 and CDR2 are LNHDA and SQIVND (reference sequence). V gave up 3 bases and J gave up 4 bases, with 12 bases separating them. The part of the CDR3 DNA that was read is TGTGCCAGTAGTATGTCAGTAGAGGGCTATGGC. Protein sequence: CASSMSVEGYG. The full CDR3 protein reads CASSMSVEGYGYTF.

This clone was recorded at least ten times. The CDR3 is cut off 3 residues early in the read; its end comes from the germline J gene. The chain employs TRBV11-2 and TRBJ1-4; perhaps TRBD1 as D (5 bases). There are 13 residues in the CDR3. In germline, CDR1 is SGHAT, CDR2 FQNNGV. The germline V and J ends were trimmed by 1 base and 7 bases, with 7 bases remaining between them. CDR3 sequence reads: CASSLAGGEKLFF. The sequenced part of the CDR3 DNA is TGTGCCAGCAGCTTAGCGGGGGGTGAAAAA.

This clone was seen ten or more times. The read terminates 3 residues ahead of where the CDR3 ends, so the germline J gene completes it. This rearrangement joins TRBV5-1 to TRBJ1-4, with D maybe TRBD1 (5 bases). V was clipped by 1 base and J by 0 bases, with 7 bases between them. Germline CDR1 reads SGHRS; CDR2 reads YFSETQ. This CDR3 is 15 amino acids long. CDR3 in amino acids: CASSLTGTTNEKLFF. The DNA read from the CDR3 is TGCGCCAGCAGCTTGACAGGCACAACTAATGAAAAA.

There are many counts of this clone. The read halts 3 residues ahead of the CDR3 end, with the missing end drawn from the germline J gene. The chain employs TRBV12-5 and TRBJ2-5; TRBD1 matches 12 bases. V was pared by 4 bases and J by 5 bases, with 8 bases of the junction left unmatched. The CDR3 has 16 amino acids. The germline gives CDR1 LGHNT, CDR2 FRNRAP. The CDR3 here is CASGSGQGALQETQYF. CDR3 bases read: TGTGCTAGTGGTTCGGGACAGGGGGCTTTGCAGGAGACC.

At least ten counts were recorded for this clone. The read terminates 3 residues before the CDR3 end, so the remaining end is supplied by the germline J gene. The chain employs TRBV20-1 and TRBJ2-3; 12 bases agree with TRBD2. The CDR3 is 14 amino acids. Germline CDR1 DFQATT, CDR2 SNEGSKA (reference sequence). V shed 3 bases, J shed 3 bases, and the junction held 1 base outside the gene matches. The CDR3 sequence: CSARTSGRTDTQYF. The part of the CDR3 DNA that was read is TGCAGTGCTAGGACTAGCGGGAGAACAGATACG.

This clone was seen many times. The missing CDR3 end, 3 residues past where the read stops, is filled in from the germline J gene. This chain connects TRBV2 to TRBJ2-7; maybe TRBD1 (6 bases). The germline V and J ends were trimmed by 6 bases and 5 bases, with 20 bases remaining between them. In germline, CDR1 is SNHLY, CDR2 FYNNEI. This CDR3 comprises 15 residues. CDR3 loop: CASSLLTGTLNEQYF. The DNA read from the CDR3 is TGTGCCAGCAGCCTGCTCACCGGGACATTGAACGAG.

This clone was seen repeatedly, ten times or more. The sequenced fragment ends 3 residues before the CDR3 boundary, so the rest is inferred from the germline J gene. V usage is TRBV19 and J usage is TRBJ1-5, with 7 bases identical to TRBD1. From germline, CDR1 is LNHDA and CDR2 SQIVND (reference sequence). After removal of 5 bases from V and 5 bases from J, the junction contained 9 bases not matched to a gene. CDR3 length equals 15 residues. Here the CDR3 reads CASSLRQGGDQPQHF. CDR3 DNA, as far as it was read: TGTGCCAGTAGTCTAAGACAGGGAGGGGATCAGCCC.

Concerning this clone itself: The CDR3 end is not reached by the read, which stops 3 residues before it; the germline J gene fills it in. V gene TRBV7-8 combines with J gene TRBJ1-1; D ambiguous. With 3 bases removed from V and 2 bases from J, the gap between germline ends came to 13 bases. The CDR3 is 15 residues long. Germline CDR1 reads SGHVS; CDR2 reads FQNEAQ. The DNA read from the CDR3 is TGTGCCAGCAGCTTTCTGGGCGTAGGCAACACTGAA. As protein: CASSFLGVGNTE. The entire CDR3 reads CASSFLGVGNTEAFF.

This clone was recorded many times. This CDR3 reads CAWTDSGNTIYF. The DNA read from the CDR3 is TGTGCCTGGACAGACTCTGGAAACACC. The chain is built from TRBV30 and TRBJ1-3; D gene uncertain. From the germline J gene comes the end of the CDR3, since the read stops 3 residues before it. V lost 4 bases and J lost 0, with 4 bases in between. CDR3 length: 12 amino acids. The V gene's germline CDR1 is GTSNPN and CDR2 SVGIG (reference sequence).

This clone was counted at least ten times. Read data end 3 residues before the CDR3 end; the end is taken from the germline J gene. J is TRBJ2-7 and V is TRBV18; tentatively, D is TRBD2 (6 bases). In germline, CDR1 is KGHSH, CDR2 LQKENI. CDR3 length: 15 residues. Trimming shortened V by 6 bases and J by 0 bases, and 15 bases separated the two germline ends. The CDR3 loop is CASSLTIADSYEQYF. The DNA read from the CDR3 is TGTGCCAGCTCTCTTACTATAGCGGACTCCTACGAG.

At least ten counts were recorded for this clone. From the germline J gene comes the end of the CDR3, since the read stops 3 residues before it. This rearrangement joins TRBV7-3 to TRBJ1-2; TRBD1 might be the D (5 bases). Germline CDR1 is SGHTA and CDR2 is FQGTGA. The CDR3 is 13 amino acids. The V end was cut by 1 base, the J end by 7 bases, with 10 bases between. CDR3 sequence reads: CASSLMGGGGYTF. The CDR3 bases that were read are TGTGCCAGCAGCTTAATGGGGGGGGGTGGC.

This clone was found many times. The read ends 3 residues early relative to the CDR3; the germline J gene fills the gap. The chain links TRBV30 to TRBJ1-5; no firm D call. CDR3 length: 14 amino acids. The V end lost 7 bases, the J end lost 3 bases, and 16 bases lay between the germline ends. Germline CDR1 and CDR2: GTSNPN and SVGIG (reference sequence). The CDR3: CALGSTGNNQPQHF. Incomplete CDR3 DNA: TGTGCCTTGGGAAGTACGGGGAACAATCAGCCC.